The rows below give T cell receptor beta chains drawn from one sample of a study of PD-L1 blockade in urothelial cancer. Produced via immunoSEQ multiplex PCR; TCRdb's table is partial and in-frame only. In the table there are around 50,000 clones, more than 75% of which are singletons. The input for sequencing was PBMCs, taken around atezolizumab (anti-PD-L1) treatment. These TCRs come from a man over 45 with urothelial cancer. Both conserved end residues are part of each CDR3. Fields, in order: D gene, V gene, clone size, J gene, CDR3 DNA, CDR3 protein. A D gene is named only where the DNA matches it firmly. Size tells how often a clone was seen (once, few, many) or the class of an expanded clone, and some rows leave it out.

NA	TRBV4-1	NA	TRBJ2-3	TGCGCCAGCAGCCAAATACAGAGCACAGATACGCAGTATTTT	CASSQIQSTDTQYF
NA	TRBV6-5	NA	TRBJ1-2	TGTGCCAGCAGTTACTCGGGGGGATCGGATGGCTACACCTTC	CASSYSGGSDGYTF
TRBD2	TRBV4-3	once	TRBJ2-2	TGCGCCAGCAGCCAAGTGACTAGCGGGAGCACCGGGGAGCTGTTTTTT	CASSQVTSGSTGELFF
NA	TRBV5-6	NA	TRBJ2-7	TGTGCCAGCAGCCTAAGCTTCTACGAGCAGTACTTC	CASSLSFYEQYF
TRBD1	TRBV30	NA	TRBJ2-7	TGTGCCTGGAGTGGGGACAGGCCCTACGAGCAGTACTTC	CAWSGDRPYEQYF
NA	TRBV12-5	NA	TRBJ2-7	TGTGCTAGCATGGGGGGAGTGGACTACGAGCAGTACTTC	CASMGGVDYEQYF
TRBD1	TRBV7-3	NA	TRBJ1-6	TGTGCCAGCAGCCTGGACAGGGTAGGCTCACCCCTCCACTTT	CASSLDRVGSPLHF
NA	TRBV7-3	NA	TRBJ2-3	TGTGCCAGCAGCCCACAACAGGGTACGCAGTATTTT	CASSPQQGTQYF
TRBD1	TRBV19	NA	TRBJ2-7	TGTGCCAGTAGAACGACAGGGGGAGGTTACGAGCAGTACTTC	CASRTTGGGYEQYF
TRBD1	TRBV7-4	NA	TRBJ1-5	TGTGCCAGCAGCCCCGACAGGGTCAATCAGCCCCAGCATTTT	CASSPDRVNQPQHF
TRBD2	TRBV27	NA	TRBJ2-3	TGTGCCAGCAGTTTGACTAGCGGGGGAAACACAGATACGCAGTATTTT	CASSLTSGGNTDTQYF
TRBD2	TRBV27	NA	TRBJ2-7	TGTGCCAGCAGTGGCCGAGTGGCGGGAGGACTCTACGAGCAGTACTTC	CASSGRVAGGLYEQYF
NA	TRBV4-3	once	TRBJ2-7	TGCGCCAGCAGCCATACTAGCTCCCGGGAGCAGTACTTC	CASSHTSSREQYF
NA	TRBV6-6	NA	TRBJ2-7	TGTGCCAGCAGTTTAGGGGACTACGAGCAGTACTTC	CASSLGDYEQYF
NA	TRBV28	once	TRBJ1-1	TGTGCCAGCTTTGGAGGAATAAACACTGAAGCTTTCTTT	CASFGGINTEAFF
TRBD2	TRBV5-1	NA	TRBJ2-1	TGCGCCAGCAGCGAAACTAGCGGGGGGTACAATGAGCAGTTCTTC	CASSETSGGYNEQFF
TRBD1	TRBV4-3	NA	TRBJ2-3	TGCGCCAGCAGCCGCGGACAGGGGATTACAGATACGCAGTATTTT	CASSRGQGITDTQYF
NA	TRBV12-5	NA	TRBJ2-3	TGTGCTAGTGGTTTGGCCCTAGTTGATACGCAGTATTTT	CASGLALVDTQYF
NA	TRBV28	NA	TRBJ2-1	TGTGCCAGCAGTTTAGCTCGGTCCTCCTACAATGAGCAGTTCTTC	CASSLARSSYNEQFF
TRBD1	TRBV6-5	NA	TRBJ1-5	TGTGCCAGCAGTTCCGGGACAGCCTATAGCAATCAGCCCCAGCATTTT	CASSSGTAYSNQPQHF
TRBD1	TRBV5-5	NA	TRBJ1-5	TGTGCCAGCAGTTTTACAGGGGGCTCAAATCAGCCCCAGCATTTT	CASSFTGGSNQPQHF
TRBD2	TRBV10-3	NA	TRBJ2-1	TGTGCCATCAGCGACGGCCTTAGCGGGGGAAACAATGAGCAGTTCTTC	CAISDGLSGGNNEQFF
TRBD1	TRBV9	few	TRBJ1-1	TGTGCCAGCAGCCCAGTTCGGGACAGGGTGAACACTGAAGCTTTCTTT	CASSPVRDRVNTEAFF
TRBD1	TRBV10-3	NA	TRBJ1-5	TGTGCCATCAGGGAGGGACAGGGGTTGGGGCAGCCCCAGCATTTT	CAIREGQGLGQPQHF
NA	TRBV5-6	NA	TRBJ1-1	TGTGCCAGCAGCTTCGGGGGAAACACTGAAGCTTTCTTT	CASSFGGNTEAFF
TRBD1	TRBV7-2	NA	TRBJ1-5	TGTGCCAGCAGCCTGGACAGGGGTGGAAATCAGCCCCAGCATTTT	CASSLDRGGNQPQHF
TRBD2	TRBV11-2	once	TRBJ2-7	TGTGCCAGCAGCCTTGATTTAGCGGGGGGGCTTGTGCACGAGCAGTACTTC	CASSLDLAGGLVHEQYF
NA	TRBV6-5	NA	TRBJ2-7	TGTGCCAGCAAGAGACAGCGCTCCTACGAGCAGTACTTC	CASKRQRSYEQYF
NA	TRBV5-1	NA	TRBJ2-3	TGCGCCAGCAGCTTGATGGGAGTTTTCACAGATACGCAGTATTTT	CASSLMGVFTDTQYF
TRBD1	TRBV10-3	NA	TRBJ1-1	TGTGCCATCAGTGTGACAGGGGGGAACACTGAAGCTTTCTTT	CAISVTGGNTEAFF
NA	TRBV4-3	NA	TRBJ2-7	TGCGCCAGCAGCCAAGGGGGTAGCGGACCTGCCGACTTCGCCGAGCAGTACTTC	CASSQGGSGPADFAEQYF
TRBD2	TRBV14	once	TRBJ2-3	TGTGCCAGCAGCAATAAAGCGGGATGGGTAGATACGCAGTATTTT	CASSNKAGWVDTQYF
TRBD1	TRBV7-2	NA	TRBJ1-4	TGTGCCAGCAGGGACAGGGTCGGGGAAAAACTGTTTTTT	CASRDRVGEKLFF
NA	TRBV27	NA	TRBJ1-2	TGTGCCAGCAAGAATAAGGGGCGCAGAAACTATGGCTACACCTTC	CASKNKGRRNYGYTF
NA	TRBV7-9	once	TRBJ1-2	TGTGCCAGCAGCCAGGCTGGTTATGGCTACACCTTC	CASSQAGYGYTF
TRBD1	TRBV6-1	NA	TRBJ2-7	TGTGCCAGCAGTCCCAGGACAGGGGGCAACTACGAGCAGTACTTC	CASSPRTGGNYEQYF
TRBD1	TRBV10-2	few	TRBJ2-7	TGCGCCAGCAGTGATCCAGGGGGCGGCAACTCCTACGAGCAGTACTTC	CASSDPGGGNSYEQYF
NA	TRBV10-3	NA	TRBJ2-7	TGTGCCATCAGTGCTGCAGTTGGTCCCTACGAGCAGTACTTC	CAISAAVGPYEQYF
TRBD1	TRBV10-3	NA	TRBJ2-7	TGTGCCATCAGTAGGGACAGGGCGTACGAGCAGTACTTC	CAISRDRAYEQYF
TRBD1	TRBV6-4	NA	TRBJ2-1	TGTGCCAGTGGACAGGGGGCATGGAATGAGCAGTTCTTC	CASGQGAWNEQFF
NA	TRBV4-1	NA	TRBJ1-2	TGCGCCAGCAGCCAGCAAAGACAGATGGCTAACTATGGCTACACCTTC	CASSQQRQMANYGYTF
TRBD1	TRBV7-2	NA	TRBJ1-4	TGTGCCAGCAAAAAACAGGGGGCAAATGAAAAACTGTTTTTT	CASKKQGANEKLFF
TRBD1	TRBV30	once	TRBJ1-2	TGTGCCTGGATACTTGACAGGGACTATGGCTACACCTTC	CAWILDRDYGYTF
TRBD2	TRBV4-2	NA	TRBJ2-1	TGTGCCAGCAGCCATCCCGGGGGACTAGTTACACTTGAGCAGTTCTTC	CASSHPGGLVTLEQFF
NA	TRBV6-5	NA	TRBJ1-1	TGTGCCAGCAGGGAAACAGGTCGGAACACTGAAGCTTTCTTT	CASRETGRNTEAFF
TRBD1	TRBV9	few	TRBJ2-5	TGTGCCAGCAGCGTGGGACAGGGGAAAGAGACCCAGTACTTC	CASSVGQGKETQYF
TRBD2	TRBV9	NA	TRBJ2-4	TGTGCCAGCAGCGTAGATGGACTAGCGGGGGTCAAAAACATTCAGTACTTC	CASSVDGLAGVKNIQYF
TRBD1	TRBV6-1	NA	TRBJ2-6	TGTGCCAGCAGGGGGACAGGGGAGGCCAACGTCCTGACTTTC	CASRGTGEANVLTF
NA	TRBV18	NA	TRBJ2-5	TGTGCCAGCTCACCGGGCGCAGAGACCCAGTACTTC	CASSPGAETQYF
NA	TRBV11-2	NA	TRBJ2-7	TGTGCCAGCAGCTTAGAGGACAGAACCCCTCGGCAGTACTTC	CASSLEDRTPRQYF
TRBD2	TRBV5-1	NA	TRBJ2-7	TGCGCCAGCAGCCCGGGACTAGCGGGGTTGGGGAACTCCTACGAGCAGTACTTC	CASSPGLAGLGNSYEQYF
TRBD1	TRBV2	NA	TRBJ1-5	TGTGCCAGCAGTTTCGGACAGGGCAGCAATCAGCCCCAGCATTTT	CASSFGQGSNQPQHF
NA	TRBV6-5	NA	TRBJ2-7	TGTGCCAGCAGTTACAGGGGCTCCTACGAGCAGTACTTC	CASSYRGSYEQYF
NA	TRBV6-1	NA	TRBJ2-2	TGTGCCAGCAGTGACCGGCAGGGGGGCACCGGGGAGCTGTTTTTT	CASSDRQGGTGELFF
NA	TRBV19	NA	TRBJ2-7	TGTGCCAGTAGCATCAGGACAGCCTACGAGCAGTACTTC	CASSIRTAYEQYF
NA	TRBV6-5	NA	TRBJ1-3	TGTGCCAGCAGCACGGGCAGTACAGGGTACACCATATATTTT	CASSTGSTGYTIYF
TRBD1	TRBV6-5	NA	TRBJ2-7	TGTGCCAGCAGTTACCAGGGGGCCAGCTACGAGCAGTACTTC	CASSYQGASYEQYF
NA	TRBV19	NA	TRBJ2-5	TGTGCCAGTAGTGTCACCGGTCAAGAGACCCAGTACTTC	CASSVTGQETQYF